Sequencing of this T cell receptor beta chain was carried out in a study of beta chain features in type 1 diabetes. Study conclusions and caveats: Moderately but significantly shorter TCRB CDR3s were found in Type 1 diabetes patients in all four CD4+ subsets.

TCRB transcripts that were expressed got sequenced, as all of the isolated RNA had been reverse transcribed. Sequencing was performed with immunoSEQ multiplex PCR; in TCRdb, only in-frame clones are kept and a portion is missing. Here the sample spans some 350,000 clones, 9.5% to 10% being singletons. This clone was observed a handful of times. Antigen specificity is unknown. V was cut by 5 bases and J by 2 bases, with 7 bases left in between. CDR3 length: 13 amino acids. The germline V gene encodes CDR1 MNHEY and CDR2 SMNVEV (reference sequence). V is TRBV27 and J is TRBJ1-3, with D hard to call. Sequencing input: central memory CD4+ T cells from blood. The sequence was collected from a young man with type 1 diabetes. DNA for the CDR3: TGTGCCAGCAGTGTATGGGCTGGAAACACCATATATTTT. This codes for CASSVWAGNTIYF.